This T cell receptor (beta chain) was recovered during a study of cytomegalovirus exposure and HLA in healthy donors. In germline, CDR1 is ENHRY, CDR2 SYGVKD. V lost 10 bases and J 9 bases, leaving 23 bases between the germline ends. The length of the CDR3 is 14 residues. The study ran its PCR with 60 Vbeta and 13 Jbeta primers. Data came from immunoSEQ multiplex PCR; TCRdb stores just in-frame clones and leaves some out. Of under 250,000 clones in the sample, approximately 78% are singletons; the top ten hold approximately 0.47%. Sequences were obtained from PBMCs. This chain uses TRBV10-3 with TRBJ2-3; D may be TRBD2 (5 bases). The sequence came from a boy aged 5-17 years in good health and CMV-seronegative. The CDR3 reads CATCAGLGLQTQYF. CDR3 DNA sequence: TGTGCCACTTGTGCAGGACTGGGCCTCCAGACGCAGTATTTT.